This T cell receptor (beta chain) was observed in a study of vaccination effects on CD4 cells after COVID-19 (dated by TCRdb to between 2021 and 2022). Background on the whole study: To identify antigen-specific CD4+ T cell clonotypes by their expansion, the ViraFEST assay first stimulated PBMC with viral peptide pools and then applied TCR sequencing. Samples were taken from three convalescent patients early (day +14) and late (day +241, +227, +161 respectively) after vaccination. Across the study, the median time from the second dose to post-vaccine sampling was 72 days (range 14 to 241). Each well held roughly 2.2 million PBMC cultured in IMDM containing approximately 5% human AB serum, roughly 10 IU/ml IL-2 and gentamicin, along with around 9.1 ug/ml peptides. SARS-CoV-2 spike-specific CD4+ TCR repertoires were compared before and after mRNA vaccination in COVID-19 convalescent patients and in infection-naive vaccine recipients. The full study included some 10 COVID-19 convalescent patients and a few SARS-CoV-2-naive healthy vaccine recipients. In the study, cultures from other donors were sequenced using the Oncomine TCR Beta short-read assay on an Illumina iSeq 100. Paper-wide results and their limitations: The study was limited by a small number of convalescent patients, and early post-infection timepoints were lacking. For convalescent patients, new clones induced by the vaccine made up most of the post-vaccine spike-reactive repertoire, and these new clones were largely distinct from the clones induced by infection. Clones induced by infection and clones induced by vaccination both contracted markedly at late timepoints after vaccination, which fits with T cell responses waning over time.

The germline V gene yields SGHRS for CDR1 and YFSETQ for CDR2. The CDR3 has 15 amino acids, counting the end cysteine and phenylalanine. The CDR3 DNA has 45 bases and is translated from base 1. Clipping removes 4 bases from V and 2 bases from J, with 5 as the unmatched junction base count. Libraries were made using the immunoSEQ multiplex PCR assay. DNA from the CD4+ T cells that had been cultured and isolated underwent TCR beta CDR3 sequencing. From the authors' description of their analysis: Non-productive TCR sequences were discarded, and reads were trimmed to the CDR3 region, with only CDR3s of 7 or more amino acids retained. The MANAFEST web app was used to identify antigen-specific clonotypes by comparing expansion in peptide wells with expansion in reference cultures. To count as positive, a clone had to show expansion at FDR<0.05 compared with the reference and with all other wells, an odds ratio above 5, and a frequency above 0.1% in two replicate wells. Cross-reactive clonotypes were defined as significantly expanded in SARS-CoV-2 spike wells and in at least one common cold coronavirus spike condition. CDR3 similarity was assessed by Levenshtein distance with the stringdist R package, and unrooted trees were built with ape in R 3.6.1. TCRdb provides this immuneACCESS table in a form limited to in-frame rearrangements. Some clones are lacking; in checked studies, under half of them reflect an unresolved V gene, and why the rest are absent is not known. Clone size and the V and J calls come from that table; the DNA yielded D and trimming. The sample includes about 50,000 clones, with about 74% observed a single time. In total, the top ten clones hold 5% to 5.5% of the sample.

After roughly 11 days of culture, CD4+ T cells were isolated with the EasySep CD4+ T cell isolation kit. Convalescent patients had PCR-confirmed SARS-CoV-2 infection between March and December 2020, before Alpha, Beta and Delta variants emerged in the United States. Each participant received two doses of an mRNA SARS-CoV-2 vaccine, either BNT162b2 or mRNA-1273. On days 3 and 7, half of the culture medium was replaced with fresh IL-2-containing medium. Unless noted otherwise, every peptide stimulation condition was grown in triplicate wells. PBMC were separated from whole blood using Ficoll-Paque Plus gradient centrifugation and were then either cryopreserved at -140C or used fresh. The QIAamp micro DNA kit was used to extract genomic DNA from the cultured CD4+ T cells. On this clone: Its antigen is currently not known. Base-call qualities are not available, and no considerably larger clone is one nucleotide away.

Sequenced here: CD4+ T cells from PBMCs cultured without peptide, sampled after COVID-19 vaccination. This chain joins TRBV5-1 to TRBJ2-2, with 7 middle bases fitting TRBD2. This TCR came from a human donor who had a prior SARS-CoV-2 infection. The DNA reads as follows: TGCGCCAGCAGCGTTCTAGCGGTTAACACCGGGGAGCTGTTTTTT. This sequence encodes CASSVLAVNTGELFF.